This is a list of T cell receptor beta chains from one sample in a study of shared clonotypes between healthy human individuals. Generated by immunoSEQ multiplex PCR, the TCRdb table keeps only in-frame clones and is missing some. The data show about half a million clones, around 80% seen once. Specimen: PBMCs. These receptors all come from a middle-aged woman in good health. Some clones in this sample may be carry-over from other donors' samples. Each CDR3 is given without its conserved first and last residue. The order of the fields is J gene, V gene, CDR3 length, CDR3 protein.

j_gene: TRBJ1-1
v_gene: TRBV4-2
len: 14
CDR3aa: ASSQDGQGRKTEAF

j_gene: TRBJ2-7
v_gene: TRBV27
len: 12
CDR3aa: ASSSGLGRYEQY

j_gene: TRBJ2-7
v_gene: TRBV30
len: 11
CDR3aa: AWRGGSSYEQY

j_gene: TRBJ1-3
v_gene: TRBV5-6
len: 13
CDR3aa: ASSPDRGYGNTIY

j_gene: TRBJ2-7
v_gene: TRBV7-9
len: 13
CDR3aa: ASTPGTAAYGEQY

j_gene: TRBJ2-5
v_gene: TRBV28
len: 13
CDR3aa: ASSPPGLAQETQY

j_gene: TRBJ1-2
v_gene: TRBV4-3
len: 12
CDR3aa: ASSQDRRGGGYT

j_gene: TRBJ2-1
v_gene: TRBV6-1
len: 15
CDR3aa: ASSEAPRGLADNEQF

j_gene: TRBJ2-7
v_gene: TRBV7-9
len: 12
CDR3aa: ASSLDQGGYEQY

j_gene: TRBJ1-3
v_gene: TRBV6-5
len: 14
CDR3aa: ASSYGTGGPGNTIY

j_gene: TRBJ1-5
v_gene: TRBV28
len: 13
CDR3aa: ASTEDREGNQPQH

j_gene: TRBJ2-7
v_gene: TRBV29-1
len: 11
CDR3aa: SVAGGAKYEQY

j_gene: TRBJ1-3
v_gene: TRBV30
len: 12
CDR3aa: AWTEQGRGNTIY

j_gene: TRBJ2-7
v_gene: TRBV27
len: 14
CDR3aa: ASSSVVGVGFYEQY

j_gene: TRBJ2-3
v_gene: TRBV21-1
len: 12
CDR3aa: ASSGRPSTDTQY

j_gene: TRBJ2-2
v_gene: TRBV9
len: 12
CDR3aa: ASSVGPNTGELF

j_gene: TRBJ2-7
v_gene: TRBV5-6
len: 13
CDR3aa: ASSLAGGSGAEQY

j_gene: TRBJ2-7
v_gene: TRBV5-4
len: 13
CDR3aa: ASSLASGTSYEQY